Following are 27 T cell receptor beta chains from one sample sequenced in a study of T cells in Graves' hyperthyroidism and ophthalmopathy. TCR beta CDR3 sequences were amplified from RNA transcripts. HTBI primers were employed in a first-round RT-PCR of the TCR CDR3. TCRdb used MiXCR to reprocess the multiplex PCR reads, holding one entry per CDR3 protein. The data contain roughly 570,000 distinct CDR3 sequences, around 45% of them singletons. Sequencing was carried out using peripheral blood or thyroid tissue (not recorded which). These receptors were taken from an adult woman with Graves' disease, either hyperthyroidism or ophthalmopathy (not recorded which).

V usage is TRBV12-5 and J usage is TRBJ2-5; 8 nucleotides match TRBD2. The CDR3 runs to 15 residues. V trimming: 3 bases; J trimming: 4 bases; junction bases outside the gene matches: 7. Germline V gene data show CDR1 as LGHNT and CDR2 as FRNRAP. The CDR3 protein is CASGLRSGSGETQYF. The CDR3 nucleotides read TGTGCTAGTGGTTTAAGGAGCGGGAGCGGAGAGACCCAGTACTTC. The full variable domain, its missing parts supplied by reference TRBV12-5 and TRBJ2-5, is DARVTQTPRHKVTEMGQEVTMRCQPILGHNTVFWYRQTMMQGLELLAYFRNRAPLDDSGMPKDRFSAEMPDATLATLKIQPSEPRDSAVYFCASGLRSGSGETQYFGPGTRLLVL.

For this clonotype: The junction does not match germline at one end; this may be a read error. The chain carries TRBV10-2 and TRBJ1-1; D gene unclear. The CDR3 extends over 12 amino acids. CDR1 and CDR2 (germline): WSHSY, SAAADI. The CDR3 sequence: CAGSPRNTEAFF. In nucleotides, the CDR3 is TGCGCCGGCAGTCCCCGAAACACTGAAGCTTTCTTT.

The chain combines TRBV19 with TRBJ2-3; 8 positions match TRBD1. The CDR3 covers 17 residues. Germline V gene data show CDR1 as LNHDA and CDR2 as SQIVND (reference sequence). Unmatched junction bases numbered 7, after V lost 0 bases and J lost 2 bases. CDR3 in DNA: TGTGCCAGTAGTATAGACGCAGGGGGCCCTTACACAGATACGCAGTATTTT. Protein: CASSIDAGGPYTDTQYF.

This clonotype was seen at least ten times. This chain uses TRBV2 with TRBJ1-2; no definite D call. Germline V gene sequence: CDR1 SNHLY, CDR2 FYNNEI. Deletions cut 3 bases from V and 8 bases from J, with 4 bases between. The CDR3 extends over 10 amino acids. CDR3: CASSEGGYTF. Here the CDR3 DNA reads TGTGCCAGCAGTGAGGGCGGCTACACCTTC.

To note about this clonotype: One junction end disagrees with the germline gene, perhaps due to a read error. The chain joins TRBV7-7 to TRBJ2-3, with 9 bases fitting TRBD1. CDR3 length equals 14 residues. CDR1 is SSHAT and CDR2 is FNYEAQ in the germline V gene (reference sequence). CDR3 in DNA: TGTGCTAGCAGCGCGGACAGGGGCAGGGGTACGCAGTATTTT. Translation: CASSADRGRGTQYF.

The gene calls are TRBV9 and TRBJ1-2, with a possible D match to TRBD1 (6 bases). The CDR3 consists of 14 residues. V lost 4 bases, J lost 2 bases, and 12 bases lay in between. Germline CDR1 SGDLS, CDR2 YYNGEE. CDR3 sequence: CASSHITGNYGYTF. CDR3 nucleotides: TGTGCCAGCAGCCATATCACAGGGAACTATGGCTACACCTTC.

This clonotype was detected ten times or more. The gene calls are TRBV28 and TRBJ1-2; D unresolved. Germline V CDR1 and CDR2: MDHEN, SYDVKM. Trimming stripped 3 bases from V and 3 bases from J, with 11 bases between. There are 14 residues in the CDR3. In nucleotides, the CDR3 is TGTGCCAGCAGTTTTTTGGGCGCTTACTATGGCTACACCTTC. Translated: CASSFLGAYYGYTF.

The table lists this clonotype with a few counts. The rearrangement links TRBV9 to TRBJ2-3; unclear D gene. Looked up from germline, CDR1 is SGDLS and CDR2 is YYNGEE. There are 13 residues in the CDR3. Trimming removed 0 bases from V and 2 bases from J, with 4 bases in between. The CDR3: CASSVDHTDTQYF. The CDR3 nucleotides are TGTGCCAGCAGCGTAGACCACACAGATACGCAGTATTTT.

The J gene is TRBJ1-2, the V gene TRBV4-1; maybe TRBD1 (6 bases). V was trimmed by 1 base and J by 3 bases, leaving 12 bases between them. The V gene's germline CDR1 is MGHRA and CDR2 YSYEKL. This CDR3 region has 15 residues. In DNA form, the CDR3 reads TGCGCCAGCAGCCAAGTGTGGGGGCTGGACTATGGCTACACCTTC. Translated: CASSQVWGLDYGYTF.

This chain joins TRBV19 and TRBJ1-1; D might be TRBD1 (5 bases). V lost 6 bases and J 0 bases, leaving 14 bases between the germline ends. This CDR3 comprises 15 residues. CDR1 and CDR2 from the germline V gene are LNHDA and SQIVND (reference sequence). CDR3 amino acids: CASSYWGNLNTEAFF. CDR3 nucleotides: TGTGCCAGTAGCTATTGGGGGAACCTGAACACTGAAGCTTTCTTT.

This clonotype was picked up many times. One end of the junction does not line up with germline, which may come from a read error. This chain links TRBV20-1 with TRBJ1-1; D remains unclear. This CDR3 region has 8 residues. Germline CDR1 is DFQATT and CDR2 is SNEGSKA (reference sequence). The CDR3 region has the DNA TGCAGTGCTAGGGCCCGTCTCTTT. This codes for CSARARLF.

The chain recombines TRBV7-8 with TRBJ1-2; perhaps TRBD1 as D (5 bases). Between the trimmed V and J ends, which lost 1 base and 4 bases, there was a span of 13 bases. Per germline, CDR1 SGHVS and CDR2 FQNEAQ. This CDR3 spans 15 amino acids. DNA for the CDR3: TGTGCCAGCAGCTTAGAGACAGACGGCTTCTATGGCTACACCTTC. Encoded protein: CASSLETDGFYGYTF. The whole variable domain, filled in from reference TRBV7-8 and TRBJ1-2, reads GAGVSQSPRYKVAKRGQDVALRCDPISGHVSLFWYQQALGQGPEFLTYFQNEAQLDKSGLPSDRFFAERPEGSVSTLKIQRTQQEDSAVYLCASSLETDGFYGYTFGSGTRLTVV.

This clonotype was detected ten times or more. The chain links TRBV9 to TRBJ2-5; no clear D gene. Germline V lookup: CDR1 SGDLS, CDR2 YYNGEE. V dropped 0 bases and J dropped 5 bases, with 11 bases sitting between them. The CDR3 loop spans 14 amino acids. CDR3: CASSVAGQWETQYF. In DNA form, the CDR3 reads TGTGCCAGCAGCGTAGCGGGCCAATGGGAGACCCAGTACTTC.

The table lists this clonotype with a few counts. This CDR3 is CASSLSNYGYTF. The CDR3 DNA reads as TGTGCCAGCAGCTTATCGAACTATGGCTACACCTTC. The genes are TRBV13 and TRBJ1-2; D is undetermined. V lost 2 bases, J lost 2 bases, and 3 bases lay in between. Germline values: CDR1 PRHDT, CDR2 FYEKMQ (reference sequence). CDR3 length equals 12 residues.

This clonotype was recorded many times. Here the CDR3 reads CASSWDYSGNTIYF. The CDR3 DNA reads as TGTGCCAGCAGTTGGGACTACTCTGGAAACACCATATATTTT. The genes are TRBV6-6 and TRBJ1-3; D may be TRBD1 (5 bases). V dropped 4 bases and J dropped 0 bases, with 7 bases sitting between them. The CDR3 contains 14 residues. CDR1 is MNHNY, CDR2 SVGAGI, per germline (reference sequence).

As DNA, the CDR3 is TGTGCTAGAGATGCCGGGACAGGGAGCGACACTGAAGCTTTCTTT. It codes for CARDAGTGSDTEAFF. The V and J genes are TRBV25-1 and TRBJ1-1; 9 bases map to TRBD1. CDR1 is MGHDK and CDR2 is SYGVNS in the germline V gene. This CDR3 is 15 amino acids long.

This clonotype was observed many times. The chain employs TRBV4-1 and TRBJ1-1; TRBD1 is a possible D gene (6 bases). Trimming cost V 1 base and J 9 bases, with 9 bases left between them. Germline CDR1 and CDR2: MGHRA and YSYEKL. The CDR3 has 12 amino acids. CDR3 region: CASSQGGPQAFF. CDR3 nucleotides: TGCGCCAGCAGCCAAGGGGGGCCCCAAGCTTTCTTT.

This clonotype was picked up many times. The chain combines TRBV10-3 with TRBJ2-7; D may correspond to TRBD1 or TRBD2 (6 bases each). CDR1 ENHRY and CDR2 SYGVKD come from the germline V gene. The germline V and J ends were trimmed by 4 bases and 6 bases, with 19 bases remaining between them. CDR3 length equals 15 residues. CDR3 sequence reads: CAISGSSGGRSEQYF. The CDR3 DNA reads TGTGCCATCAGTGGGAGTTCTGGGGGGCGCAGCGAGCAGTACTTC.

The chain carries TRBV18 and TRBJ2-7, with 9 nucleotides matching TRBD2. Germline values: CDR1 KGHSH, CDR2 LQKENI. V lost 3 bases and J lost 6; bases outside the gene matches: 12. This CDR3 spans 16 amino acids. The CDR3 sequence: CASSPLPTSGYGEQYF. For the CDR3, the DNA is TGTGCCAGCTCACCTTTACCGACTAGCGGTTATGGCGAGCAGTACTTC.

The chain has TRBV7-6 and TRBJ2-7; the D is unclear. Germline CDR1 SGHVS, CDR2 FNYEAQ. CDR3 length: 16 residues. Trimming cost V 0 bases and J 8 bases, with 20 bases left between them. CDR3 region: CASSLAANGNQPQQYF. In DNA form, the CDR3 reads TGTGCCAGCAGCTTAGCAGCGAATGGCAATCAGCCCCAGCAGTACTTC.

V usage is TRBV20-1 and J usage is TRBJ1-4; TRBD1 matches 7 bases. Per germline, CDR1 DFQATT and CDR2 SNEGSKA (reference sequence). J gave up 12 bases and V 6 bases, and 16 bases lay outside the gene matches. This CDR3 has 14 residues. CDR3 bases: TGCAGTGCCACCGACAGGGACTCCTACGAGGAACTGTTTTTT. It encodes CSATDRDSYEELFF.

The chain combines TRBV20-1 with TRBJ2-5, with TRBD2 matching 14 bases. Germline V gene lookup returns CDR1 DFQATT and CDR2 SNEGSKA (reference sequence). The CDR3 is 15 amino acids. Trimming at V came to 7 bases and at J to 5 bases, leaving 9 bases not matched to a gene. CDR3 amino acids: CSVPGLAGVWETQYF. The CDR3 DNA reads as TGCAGTGTTCCGGGACTAGCGGGAGTATGGGAGACCCAGTACTTC.

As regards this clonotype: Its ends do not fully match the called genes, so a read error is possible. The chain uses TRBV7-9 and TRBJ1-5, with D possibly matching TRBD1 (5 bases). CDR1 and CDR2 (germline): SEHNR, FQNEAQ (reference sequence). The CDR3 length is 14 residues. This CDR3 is CASSHRQQNQPQHF. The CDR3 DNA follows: TGCGCCAGCAGCCACCGACAGCAGAATCAGCCCCAGCATTTT.

The CDR3 bases are TGTGCCAGTAGTATCCCTGCCTTCTCTGGAAACACCATATATTTT. Its protein product is CASSIPAFSGNTIYF. This chain links TRBV19 with TRBJ1-3; D is unresolved. Germline V CDR1 and CDR2: LNHDA, SQIVND (reference sequence). V was trimmed by 3 bases and J by 0 bases, leaving 9 bases between them. This CDR3 has 15 amino acids.

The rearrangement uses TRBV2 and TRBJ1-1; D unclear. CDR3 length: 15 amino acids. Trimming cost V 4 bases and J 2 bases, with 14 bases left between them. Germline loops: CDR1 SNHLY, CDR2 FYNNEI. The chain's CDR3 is CASSALPTDNTEAFF. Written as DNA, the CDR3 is TGTGCCAGCAGTGCTTTACCCACAGATAACACTGAAGCTTTCTTT.

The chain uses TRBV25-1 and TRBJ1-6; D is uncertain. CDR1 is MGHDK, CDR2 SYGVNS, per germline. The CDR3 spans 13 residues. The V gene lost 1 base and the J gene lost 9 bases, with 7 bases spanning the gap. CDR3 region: CASSEFGRSPLHF. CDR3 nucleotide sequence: TGTGCCAGCAGTGAATTTGGGCGTTCACCCCTCCACTTT.

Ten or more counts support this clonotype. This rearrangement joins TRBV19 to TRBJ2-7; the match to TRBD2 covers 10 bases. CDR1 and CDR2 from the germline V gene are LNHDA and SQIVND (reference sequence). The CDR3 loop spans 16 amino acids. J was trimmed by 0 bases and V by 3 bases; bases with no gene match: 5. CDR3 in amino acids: CASSIQASGSSYEQYF. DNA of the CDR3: TGTGCCAGTAGTATCCAGGCTAGCGGGAGCTCCTACGAGCAGTACTTC.